These 6 T cell receptor beta chains were sequenced from one sample in a study of CD8+CD57+ T cells in acquired aplastic anemia. Sequencing was done on patients that had shown CD8+CD57+ cell expansion by flow cytometry. The use of genomic DNA as template underpinned the TCR beta VDJ and CDR3 profiling. Using its own MiXCR run on the reads, TCRdb lists one record per CDR3 protein. The sample lists roughly 260,000 distinct CDR3 sequences; approximately 50% were seen once. Sample: sorted CD4+, CD8+, or CD8+CD57+ T cells (not recorded which) from PBMCs. Every receptor here comes from a human donor with aplastic anemia.

This clonotype was observed a handful of times. This chain links TRBV5-6 with TRBJ1-1; 10 nucleotides align to TRBD1. CDR1 and CDR2 from the germline V gene are SGHDT and YYEEEE. The CDR3 is 15 amino acids. Trimming took 4 bases from V and 11 from J; bases not matched to a gene: 14. This CDR3 is CASSIQGQGSMWAFF. Here the CDR3 DNA reads TGTGCCAGCAGCATCCAGGGACAGGGGTCGATGTGGGCTTTCTTT.

The rearrangement uses TRBV29-1 and TRBJ1-5, with 9 bases lining up with TRBD1. V gave up 7 bases and J gave up 4 bases; unmatched junction bases: 11. The CDR3 is 15 residues long. Germline CDR1 SQVTM, CDR2 ANQGSEA. The CDR3 spells CSATPGQGVNQPQHF. CDR3 sequence (DNA): TGCAGCGCAACGCCGGGACAGGGAGTGAATCAGCCCCAGCATTTT.

This clonotype was seen ten or more times. The chain joins TRBV10-2 to TRBJ2-7; TRBD2 agrees at 10 bases. The ends lost 2 bases at V and 2 bases at J; junction bases unmatched: 0. CDR1 WSHSY and CDR2 SAAADI come from the germline V gene. The CDR3 length is 14 residues. CDR3 DNA sequence: TGCGCCAGCAGTGAGCTAGCGGGAGCCTACGAGCAGTACTTC. This sequence encodes CASSELAGAYEQYF.

The gene calls are TRBV7-9 and TRBJ1-1; D gene uncertain. V lost 6 bases to trimming and J lost 5 bases, with 10 bases between them. This CDR3 region has 12 residues. Germline loops: CDR1 SEHNR, CDR2 FQNEAQ (reference sequence). The CDR3 DNA follows: TGTGCCAGCAGTTCGCGGTGGACTGAAGCTTTCTTT. Its translation: CASSSRWTEAFF.

On this clonotype: It is likely a read error, because the conserved phenylalanine at the end of the CDR3 is missing. This rearrangement joins TRBV9 to TRBJ1-1; tentative D call: TRBD1 (6 bases). CDR3 length: 12 residues. Germline V lookup: CDR1 SGDLS, CDR2 YYNGEE. The V end lost 4 bases, the J end lost 6 bases, and 10 bases lay between the germline ends. CDR3 coding DNA: TGTGCCAGCAGCACCTCAGGGGCTGAAGCTTTCTCT. Protein sequence: CASSTSGAEAFS.

This clonotype was counted ten times or more. J is TRBJ1-1 and V is TRBV9; perhaps TRBD1 as D (6 bases). The V gene lost 4 bases and the J gene lost 6 bases, with 10 bases spanning the gap. Germline V CDR1 and CDR2: SGDLS, YYNGEE. The CDR3 has 12 residues. CDR3 sequence reads: CASSTSGAEAFF. The DNA of the CDR3 is TGTGCCAGCAGCACTTCAGGGGCTGAAGCTTTCTTT. Complete variable domain (other parts from reference TRBV9 and TRBJ1-1): DSGVTQTPKHLITATGQRVTLRCSPRSGDLSVYWYQQSLDQGLQFLIQYYNGEERAKGNILERFSAQQFPDLHSELNLSSLELGDSALYFCASSTSGAEAFFGQGTRLTVV.